Shown below are 21 T cell receptor beta chains from a single sample sequenced in a study of identical twins. TCRdb re-called the 5' RACE reads with MiXCR, one entry per CDR3 protein. The profile covers roughly 350,000 distinct CDR3 sequences, with roughly 12% appearing a single time and 7.2% taken by the ten largest. The sample was also reused in another study, on yellow fever vaccine responses in identical twins.

The specimen was CD8+ T cells sorted from blood. These receptors all stem from a woman under 30 in good health.

This clonotype was seen more than once but under ten times. The V call is TRBV5-1, the J call TRBJ2-1, with D perhaps matching TRBD1 (5 bases). The germline CDR1 and CDR2 sequences are SGHRS and YFSETQ. This CDR3 region has 15 residues. V lost 2 bases, J lost 1 base, and 10 bases lay in between. The CDR3 DNA follows: TGCGCCAGCAGCTTCAGGGTTGGGTCCTACAATGAGCAGTTCTTC. It specifies CASSFRVGSYNEQFF.

This chain uses TRBV29-1 with TRBJ2-1; D is unresolved. The CDR3 is 14 amino acids. Trimming stripped 3 bases from V and 8 bases from J, with 17 bases between. CDR1 and CDR2 from the germline V gene are SQVTM and ANQGSEA. The CDR3 coding sequence is TGCAGCGTTGAGAGCCCCACAGCCCTGGATGAGCAGTTCTTC. It translates to CSVESPTALDEQFF.

V gene TRBV7-9 combines with J gene TRBJ1-4; 11 bases are shared with TRBD1. The CDR3 is made up of 15 amino acids. In germline, CDR1 is SEHNR, CDR2 FQNEAQ (reference sequence). With V trimmed by 5 bases and J by 5 bases, 4 bases remained unmatched. This CDR3 is CASSAWTGGNEKLFF. CDR3 DNA sequence: TGTGCCAGCAGCGCCTGGACAGGGGGCAATGAAAAACTGTTTTTT.

CDR3 nucleotide sequence: TGCGCCAGCAGCCAAGAGGGTGGGGTTGGTGAGCAGTTCTTC. As protein: CASSQEGGVGEQFF. The chain links TRBV4-1 to TRBJ2-1; D gene ambiguous. The V gene lost 0 bases and the J gene lost 9 bases, with 12 bases spanning the gap. The CDR3 has 14 amino acids. In germline, CDR1 is MGHRA, CDR2 YSYEKL.

This clonotype was seen only a few times. The CDR3 DNA reads as TGTGCCAGCAGTTACAACAGGGGAAGCGAGCAGTACGTC. This encodes CASSYNRGSEQYV. The V call is TRBV6-5, the J call TRBJ2-7; 7 bases line up with TRBD1. This CDR3 comprises 13 residues. The V and J ends lost 2 bases and 6 bases, in that order; junction bases with no gene match: 4. Germline CDR1 MNHEY, CDR2 SVGAGI.

The CDR3 region is CATSESQGFQPQHF. The CDR3 bases are TGTGCCACCAGTGAATCACAGGGGTTTCAGCCCCAGCATTTT. The chain uses TRBV24-1 and TRBJ1-5; 7 bases agree with TRBD1. V lost 4 bases to trimming and J lost 6 bases; unmatched junction nucleotides: 5. The germline gives CDR1 KGHDR, CDR2 SFDVKD. The CDR3 consists of 14 residues.

The chain links TRBV20-1 to TRBJ2-1; the D is unclear. Germline values: CDR1 DFQATT, CDR2 SNEGSKA (reference sequence). The CDR3 runs 14 residues. The V end was cut by 0 bases, the J end by 8 bases, with 14 bases between. The DNA for the CDR3 is TGCAGTGCTAGAGACTACCAGGAATTTGATGAGCAGTTCTTC. Translation gives CSARDYQEFDEQFF.

CDR3 loop: CASSLGLSTDTQYF. The CDR3 DNA follows: TGTGCCAGCAGCCTCGGGCTAAGCACAGATACGCAGTATTTT. The chain has TRBV7-7 and TRBJ2-3; D not certain. Trimming removed 5 bases at V and 0 bases at J, with 9 bases between. CDR1 SSHAT and CDR2 FNYEAQ come from the germline V gene (reference sequence). The CDR3 loop spans 14 amino acids.

This clonotype was seen only a few times. The rearrangement joins TRBV25-1 to TRBJ2-1; TRBD2 aligns across 16 bases. Germline assignment: CDR1 MGHDK and CDR2 SYGVNS. The CDR3 covers 20 residues. V was clipped by 5 bases and J by 4 bases; unmatched bases: 14. The CDR3 DNA reads TGTGCCAGCAGTATTTCCCCGGGACTAGCGGGAGGGCTGACTTACAATGAGCAGTTCTTC. Its translation is CASSISPGLAGGLTYNEQFF. Full variable domain (outside the CDR3, taken from reference TRBV25-1 and TRBJ2-1): EADIYQTPRYLVIGTGKKITLECSQTMGHDKMYWYQQDPGMELHLIHYSYGVNSTEKGDLSSESTVSRIRTEHFPLTLESARPSHTSQYLCASSISPGLAGGLTYNEQFFGPGTRLTVL.

This chain connects TRBV20-1 to TRBJ2-1, with D possibly being TRBD2 (5 bases). V dropped 0 bases and J dropped 9 bases, with 12 bases sitting between them. The CDR3 spans 13 residues. Germline CDR1 DFQATT, CDR2 SNEGSKA (reference sequence). CDR3 region: CSAREDFPSEQFF. The CDR3, as DNA: TGCAGTGCTAGAGAGGACTTCCCTAGTGAGCAGTTCTTC.

This clonotype was counted a few times. J is TRBJ1-2 and V is TRBV4-1; weak D call: TRBD1 (6 bases). Germline CDR1 is MGHRA and CDR2 is YSYEKL. This CDR3 contains 17 residues. Trimming shortened V by 1 base and J by 0 bases, and 15 bases separated the two germline ends. The CDR3 loop is CASSQVAKGGANYGYTF. In DNA form, the CDR3 reads TGCGCCAGCAGCCAAGTTGCGAAAGGGGGTGCTAACTATGGCTACACCTTC.

DNA for the CDR3: TGTGCCAGCAGTTTTGGGACTACCTTGAAGACCCAGTACTTC. Its protein product is CASSFGTTLKTQYF. The V call is TRBV28, the J call TRBJ2-5; the match to TRBD2 covers 7 bases. V lost 3 bases and J lost 6; bases outside the gene matches: 7. The germline V gene encodes CDR1 MDHEN and CDR2 SYDVKM. The CDR3 runs to 14 residues.

This clonotype was detected only a few times. The chain links TRBV15 to TRBJ2-5; TRBD2 aligns across 12 bases. Trimming took 1 base from V and 6 from J; bases not matched to a gene: 12. The germline gives CDR1 LNHNV, CDR2 YYDKDF (reference sequence). This CDR3 spans 18 amino acids. CDR3 in DNA: TGTGCCACCAGCAGAGGCCGAAATTATCTAGCGGGGGGGCAGACCCAGTACTTC. This sequence encodes CATSRGRNYLAGGQTQYF. The full variable domain, in which reference TRBV15 and TRBJ2-5 provide the parts outside the CDR3, is DAMVIQNPRYQVTQFGKPVTLSCSQTLNHNVMYWYQQKSSQAPKLLFHYYDKDFNNEADTPDNFQSRRPNTSFCFLDIRSPGLGDTAMYLCATSRGRNYLAGGQTQYFGPGTRLLVL.

The V call is TRBV6-1, the J call TRBJ1-4; D uncertain. CDR1 is MNHNS and CDR2 is SASEGT in the germline V gene. Trimming pared 6 bases from V and 0 bases from J, leaving 23 bases between. The CDR3 contains 19 residues. The CDR3 coding sequence is TGTGCCAGCAGCCGTGGTTCCTTTAGCCCCCTAGCAACTAATGAAAAACTGTTTTTT. The encoded protein is CASSRGSFSPLATNEKLFF.

This clonotype was recorded many times. The chain links TRBV9 to TRBJ2-1; no firm D call. The CDR3 covers 15 residues. V lost 0 bases to trimming and J lost 4 bases, with 11 bases between them. Germline CDR1 is SGDLS and CDR2 is YYNGEE. The CDR3 loop is CASSVEAPRYNEQFF. The CDR3 coding sequence is TGTGCCAGCAGCGTAGAAGCCCCGCGATACAATGAGCAGTTCTTC.

This chain joins TRBV4-1 and TRBJ1-1; possible D gene TRBD1, 5 bases. Germline CDR1 is MGHRA and CDR2 is YSYEKL. The CDR3 consists of 14 residues. Trimming removed 6 bases at V and 1 base at J, with 12 bases between. CDR3 loop: CASRLNTGNTEAFF. CDR3 coding DNA: TGCGCCAGCAGACTAAATACAGGGAACACTGAAGCTTTCTTT.

This clonotype has a count of ten or more. This chain joins TRBV7-9 and TRBJ2-5; D uncertain. Germline V gene sequence: CDR1 SEHNR, CDR2 FQNEAQ (reference sequence). V was trimmed by 1 base and J by 0 bases, leaving 6 bases between them. The CDR3 covers 14 residues. CDR3: CASSLVGNQETQYF. CDR3 DNA sequence: TGTGCCAGCAGCTTAGTTGGTAACCAAGAGACCCAGTACTTC.

This clonotype came up many times. The chain couples TRBV3-1 to TRBJ2-7; no reliable D call. This CDR3 contains 13 residues. Germline loops: CDR1 LGHDT, CDR2 YNNKEL (reference sequence). V gave up 0 bases and J gave up 2 bases, with 5 bases separating them. The CDR3 loop is CASSQEIAYEQYF. In nucleotides, the CDR3 is TGTGCCAGCAGCCAAGAGATAGCCTACGAGCAGTACTTC.

This clonotype was observed a handful of times. The J gene is TRBJ2-1, the V gene TRBV12-3 or TRBV12-4, with 13 bases fitting TRBD2. The V gene end was trimmed by 1 base and the J gene end by 4 bases; junction bases not matched to a gene: 10. There are 19 residues in the CDR3. This CDR3 reads CASSLGTSGSWSVYNEQFF. The CDR3, as DNA: TGTGCCAGCAGTTTAGGGACTAGCGGGAGTTGGTCCGTTTACAATGAGCAGTTCTTC.

This clonotype turned up a few times. The V gene is TRBV10-3, the J gene TRBJ2-3; tentatively, D is TRBD2 (6 bases). CDR3 size: 14 residues. Trimming shortened V by 6 bases and J by 1 base, and 11 bases separated the two germline ends. CDR1 is ENHRY and CDR2 is SYGVKD in the germline V gene. CDR3 loop: CAISNSGGTDTQYF. Written as DNA, the CDR3 is TGTGCCATCAGCAATAGCGGAGGCACAGATACGCAGTATTTT.

This clonotype was seen a few times. The V call is TRBV12-3 or TRBV12-4, the J call TRBJ2-3; D is perhaps TRBD1 (7 bases). The CDR3 is 15 amino acids. V lost 7 bases to trimming and J lost 3 bases, with 17 bases between them. CDR3 residues: CASTDQGGPTDTQYF. The CDR3 DNA reads TGTGCCAGCACCGACCAGGGGGGCCCGACAGATACGCAGTATTTT.